The 22 T cell receptor beta chains below all came from one sample that was sequenced in a study of CD8 T cells in ankylosing spondylitis. Points from the study as a whole: A TCR beta motif made of several highly homologous variants seemed typical of ankylosing spondylitis blood.

Which antigens these TCRs recognize remains unknown. MiXCR, applied by TCRdb to the 5' RACE reads, yields one record per CDR3 protein. This table has under 850,000 distinct CDR3 sequences, 19% appearing once. The sample consisted of blood, either unsorted or a sorted T cell fraction (not recorded which). These receptors came from a male donor with ankylosing spondylitis.

V and J are TRBV2 and TRBJ1-1; no clear D. The CDR3 loop spans 12 amino acids. Germline V gives CDR1 SNHLY, CDR2 FYNNEI. Trimming took 4 bases from V and 6 from J, leaving 9 bases between them. CDR3 amino acids: CASSVSGAEAFF. As DNA, the CDR3 is TGTGCCAGCAGTGTATCCGGGGCTGAAGCTTTCTTT.

The CDR3: CSVVDRGGEKLFF. CDR3 DNA sequence: TGCAGCGTTGTGGACAGGGGAGGGGAAAAACTGTTTTTT. This chain connects TRBV29-1 to TRBJ1-4, with 9 bases that match TRBD1. The CDR3 contains 13 residues. The ends lost 4 bases at V and 8 bases at J; junction bases unmatched: 5. Per the germline V gene, CDR1 is SQVTM and CDR2 is ANQGSEA.

This clonotype was observed a few times. The gene calls are TRBV5-1 and TRBJ1-5; no definite D call. The germline V gene has CDR1 SGHRS and CDR2 YFSETQ. V was pared by 0 bases and J by 2 bases, with 12 bases between. The CDR3 contains 16 residues. For the CDR3, the DNA is TGCGCCAGCAGCTTGGTGGGTCCCGCCGGCAATCAGCCCCAGCATTTT. Translated, it gives CASSLVGPAGNQPQHF.

This chain connects TRBV5-1 to TRBJ2-3, with D unresolved. Trimming removed 5 bases at V and 4 bases at J, with 5 bases between. The CDR3 contains 11 residues. From germline, CDR1 is SGHRS and CDR2 YFSETQ. The CDR3 loop reads CASRDSDTQYF. The CDR3 DNA sequence: TGCGCCAGCAGGGATTCAGATACGCAGTATTTT.

This chain joins TRBV20-1 and TRBJ2-7; a possible D gene is TRBD1 (5 bases). Germline lookup yields CDR1 DFQATT and CDR2 SNEGSKA (reference sequence). V was clipped by 7 bases and J by 6 bases, with 16 bases between them. There are 12 residues in the CDR3. The DNA of the CDR3 is TGCAGTGTCTACAGACAGACACGCGAGCAGTACTTC. The encoded protein is CSVYRQTREQYF.

Only a few counts were recorded for this clonotype. The V call is TRBV30, the J call TRBJ2-7; TRBD1 aligns across 9 bases. J was trimmed by 3 bases and V by 2 bases; bases with no gene match: 5. CDR3 length equals 14 residues. Germline CDR1 is GTSNPN and CDR2 is SVGIG (reference sequence). The CDR3, as DNA: TGTGCCTGGAGTATTGGGACAGGGCTCTACGAGCAGTACTTC. Translated: CAWSIGTGLYEQYF.

The V gene is TRBV9, the J gene TRBJ2-1; D is possibly TRBD2 (5 bases). V lost 0 bases, J lost 9 bases, and 16 bases lay in between. Germline V gene lookup returns CDR1 SGDLS and CDR2 YYNGEE. The CDR3 has 15 residues. CDR3 residues: CASSVASGPGGEQFF. The CDR3 region has the DNA TGTGCCAGCAGCGTAGCCAGCGGCCCGGGCGGTGAGCAGTTCTTC.

The chain couples TRBV10-3 to TRBJ2-7; 10 nucleotides match TRBD2. The CDR3 runs to 14 residues. CDR1 is ENHRY and CDR2 is SYGVKD in the germline V gene. V was pared by 6 bases and J by 2 bases, with 4 bases of the junction left unmatched. The CDR3 sequence: CAISSSGRPYEQYF. The DNA of the CDR3 is TGTGCCATCAGCTCTAGCGGGAGACCCTACGAGCAGTACTTC.

This clonotype was seen a few times. The V and J genes are TRBV5-1 and TRBJ1-1; D uncertain. V gave up 0 bases and J gave up 1 base, with 7 bases separating them. Germline V gene data show CDR1 as SGHRS and CDR2 as YFSETQ. CDR3 size: 14 residues. Written as DNA, the CDR3 is TGCGCCAGCAGCTTGGAAGACGGGAACACTGAAGCTTTCTTT. This encodes CASSLEDGNTEAFF. The variable domain in full, completed from reference TRBV5-1 and TRBJ1-1, reads KAGVTQTPRYLIKTRGQQVTLSCSPISGHRSVSWYQQTPGQGLQFLFEYFSETQRNKGNFPGRFSGRQFSNSRSEMNVSTLELGDSALYLCASSLEDGNTEAFFGQGTRLTVV.

This clonotype has more than one count but fewer than ten. V and J are TRBV2 and TRBJ1-2, with TRBD1 identical over 7 bases. This CDR3 is built from 15 residues. Germline loops: CDR1 SNHLY, CDR2 FYNNEI. Trimming cost V 3 bases and J 5 bases; bases outside gene matches: 9. The CDR3 region is CASSEVGQDGYGYTF. In DNA form, the CDR3 reads TGTGCCAGCAGTGAGGTAGGACAGGACGGTTATGGCTACACCTTC.

The J gene is TRBJ2-5, the V gene TRBV7-9; a possible D gene is TRBD2 (6 bases). V dropped 5 bases and J dropped 7 bases, with 20 bases sitting between them. The CDR3 consists of 15 residues. The germline gives CDR1 SEHNR, CDR2 FQNEAQ (reference sequence). The CDR3 sequence is CASSPSGGSAGTQYF. CDR3 bases: TGTGCCAGCAGCCCGAGTGGGGGGTCCGCAGGGACCCAGTACTTC.

The chain couples TRBV4-1 to TRBJ2-7; 8 bases line up with TRBD1. CDR3 size: 16 residues. Looked up from germline, CDR1 is MGHRA and CDR2 is YSYEKL. Trimming removed 4 bases from V and 0 bases from J; junction bases left unmatched: 8. CDR3 protein: CASSPPPGQGSYEQYF. The CDR3, as DNA: TGCGCCAGCAGCCCCCCCCCCGGACAGGGCTCCTACGAGCAGTACTTC.

The table lists this clonotype with a few counts. The chain employs TRBV5-6 and TRBJ2-1, with TRBD2 as a possible D gene (6 bases). V lost 2 bases, J lost 6 bases, and 9 bases lay in between. Germline V gene data show CDR1 as SGHDT and CDR2 as YYEEEE. The CDR3 covers 13 residues. The DNA for the CDR3 is TGTGCCAGCAGCTTTGGGAGGCGCAATGAGCAGTTCTTC. It specifies CASSFGRRNEQFF.

This rearrangement joins TRBV5-1 to TRBJ2-2, with D possibly TRBD2 on 5 matching bases. V was clipped by 7 bases and J by 1 base, with 14 bases between them. This CDR3 is 15 amino acids long. Germline V lookup: CDR1 SGHRS, CDR2 YFSETQ. The CDR3 here is CASRMYEGNTGELFF. The CDR3 nucleotides are TGCGCCAGCCGCATGTACGAGGGGAACACCGGGGAGCTGTTTTTT.

The chain is built from TRBV25-1 and TRBJ2-1, with a possible D match to TRBD2 (5 bases). The CDR3 covers 15 residues. CDR1 and CDR2 from the germline V gene are MGHDK and SYGVNS. The V and J ends lost 1 base and 7 bases respectively, with 14 bases between them. CDR3 sequence reads: CASSESLALGNEQFF. The CDR3 DNA sequence: TGTGCCAGCAGTGAATCGTTAGCGCTTGGTAATGAGCAGTTCTTC.

This clonotype appeared a few times. The chain couples TRBV20-1 to TRBJ1-1, with D perhaps TRBD1 (6 bases). The CDR3 sequence is 17 residues long. V was clipped by 2 bases and J by 4 bases, with 23 bases between them. Germline CDR1 and CDR2: DFQATT and SNEGSKA (reference sequence). The CDR3 spells CSARNFPGAKDSTEAFF. The CDR3 DNA is TGCAGTGCTAGAAACTTCCCAGGGGCGAAAGATAGCACTGAAGCTTTCTTT.

This clonotype was seen only a few times. This chain links TRBV5-1 with TRBJ2-7, with 16 bases matching TRBD2. Germline values: CDR1 SGHRS, CDR2 YFSETQ. The CDR3 loop spans 16 amino acids. The ends lost 4 bases at V and 5 bases at J; junction bases unmatched: 6. The CDR3 DNA is TGCGCCAGCAGCGAGGGACTAGCGGGGGGGCCCCACGAGCAGTACTTC. The encoded protein is CASSEGLAGGPHEQYF. Full variable domain (missing parts from reference TRBV5-1 and TRBJ2-7): KAGVTQTPRYLIKTRGQQVTLSCSPISGHRSVSWYQQTPGQGLQFLFEYFSETQRNKGNFPGRFSGRQFSNSRSEMNVSTLELGDSALYLCASSEGLAGGPHEQYFGPGTRLTVT.

In this sample, this clonotype turned up a few times. V usage is TRBV14 and J usage is TRBJ1-6; 8 bases agree with TRBD1. Per germline, CDR1 SGHDN and CDR2 FVKESK. The V and J ends lost 2 bases and 12 bases, in that order; junction bases with no gene match: 6. This CDR3 comprises 14 residues. For the CDR3, the DNA is TGTGCCAGCAGCCAACCCGGGACAGGCCTACCCCTCCACTTT. The encoded protein is CASSQPGTGLPLHF.

In nucleotides, the CDR3 is TGCGCCAGCAGCTTCACCGAGACCAGATACAATGAGCAGTTCTTC. It translates to CASSFTETRYNEQFF. V gene TRBV5-1 combines with J gene TRBJ2-1; no reliable D call. Germline V gene sequence: CDR1 SGHRS, CDR2 YFSETQ. The V gene lost 2 bases and the J gene lost 4 bases, with 13 bases spanning the gap. CDR3 length: 15 residues.

This clonotype has just a few counts. V and J are TRBV27 and TRBJ2-3, with 10 bases matching TRBD1. Trimming took 10 bases from V and 4 from J; bases not matched to a gene: 8. Germline lookup yields CDR1 MNHEY and CDR2 SMNVEV (reference sequence). This CDR3 has 14 amino acids. The CDR3 spells CATRQGAGADTQYF. CDR3 DNA: TGTGCCACCCGACAGGGGGCGGGTGCAGATACGCAGTATTTT.

The V call is TRBV20-1, the J call TRBJ1-1; 7 bases align to TRBD1. CDR3 size: 13 residues. The V and J ends lost 2 bases and 10 bases, in that order; junction bases with no gene match: 10. Germline V CDR1 and CDR2: DFQATT, SNEGSKA (reference sequence). Here the CDR3 reads CSARRTGEESAFF. The CDR3 nucleotides are TGCAGTGCTAGACGGACAGGAGAGGAGTCAGCTTTCTTT.

The gene calls are TRBV27 and TRBJ1-1; no firm D call. The CDR3 has 14 amino acids. V was shortened by 5 bases and J by 1 base, with 11 bases between the two germline ends. Germline V gene sequence: CDR1 MNHEY, CDR2 SMNVEV (reference sequence). CDR3 nucleotides: TGTGCCAGCAGTGTGGGATGGCCGAACACTGAAGCTTTCTTT. It specifies CASSVGWPNTEAFF.